This T cell receptor beta chain was found in a study of blood T cells in healthy people across ages. Donors each provided 7.5 to 10 milliliters of peripheral blood. There are 17 residues in the CDR3. After removal of 3 bases from V and 7 bases from J, the junction contained 10 bases not matched to a gene. Germline CDR1 is SGHTA and CDR2 is FQGNSA. This clonotype came up a few times. The antigen is undetermined. Study-level findings and limits: Donors of long life had a larger count of naive CD4+ cells and greater diversity than aged donors.

Through a sample-barcoded 5' primer and a J-beta primer mix, a second PCR was run for roughly 6 to 12 cycles. All cDNA molecules were each tagged by a template-switch adaptor with 12 random nucleotides. TCRdb reprocessed the 5' RACE reads with MiXCR, giving one entry per CDR3 protein. The data contain hundreds of thousands of distinct CDR3 sequences, around half of them seen just once; the ten biggest clones take up 20% to 25%. The TCR sequence derives from an elderly man in good health. This rearrangement joins TRBV7-2 to TRBJ2-1; TRBD2 aligns across 12 bases. The sample comprised blood. The CDR3 nucleotides read TGTGCCAGCAGCTTTCCTAGACTAGCGGGAGTCGCAAATGAGCAGTTCTTC. Translating it yields CASSFPRLAGVANEQFF.